The clone carrying this T cell receptor (delta chain) is termed medium-sized (0.01 to 0.1%). TCRdb reprocessed the RT-PCR reads using CATT. The table has some 10,000 delta-chain clones, around 1.2% seen once; the top ten hold about a tenth. This sample is drawn from a study of gamma-delta T cells after stem cell transplantation. The CDR3 has 15 residues. Germline assignment: CDR1 GEAIGNYY and CDR2 EKD. With 1 base clipped from V and 8 bases from J, the junction kept 9 bases outside the gene matches. The source is a human donor. It is not recorded whose cells these are; they may come from a transplant donor. J is TRDJ1 and V is TRDV2, with 10 bases matching TRDD3. Source material: gamma-delta T cells. CDR3 amino acids: CACDTLGDNTGKLIF. CDR3 bases: TGTGCCTGTGACACGCTGGGGGATAATACAGGCAAACTCATCTTT.